The 3 T cell receptor beta chains listed next were all sequenced from one sample in a study of lymphopenia after photon versus proton radiotherapy. Assay: immunoSEQ multiplex PCR; the TCRdb copy retains only in-frame clones and omits some. The sample has approximately 170,000 clones; about nine tenths are singletons. Specimen: peripheral blood, collected from a patient treated with photon-based radiotherapy. Receptors originate from a man aged 45 to 65 with gastric cancer.

There are a few counts of this clone. CDR3 in amino acids: CASSPQDTNQPQHF. The CDR3 nucleotides are TGTGCCAGCTCACCCCAGGACACCAATCAGCCCCAGCATTTT. The chain uses TRBV18 and TRBJ1-5, with D tentatively TRBD1 (5 bases). Germline CDR1 reads KGHSH; CDR2 reads LQKENI. CDR3 length: 14 amino acids. Trimming left V 3 bases short and J 3 bases short, with 9 bases between.

The chain employs TRBV5-4 and TRBJ1-1; 11 bases fit TRBD1. V dropped 4 bases and J dropped 4; count of bases not matched to a gene: 15. The germline gives CDR1 SGHNT, CDR2 YYREEE (reference sequence). This CDR3 has 18 residues. The CDR3 spells CASSAISGTGGSGTEAFF. The CDR3 DNA reads TGTGCCAGCAGCGCAATATCCGGGACAGGGGGTTCGGGCACTGAAGCTTTCTTT.

The rearrangement joins TRBV7-9 to TRBJ1-4; D is unclear. Germline-derived CDR1 and CDR2 are SEHNR and FQNEAQ (reference sequence). This CDR3 contains 15 residues. Trimming shortened V by 1 base and J by 5 bases, and 11 bases separated the two germline ends. The DNA of the CDR3 is TGTGCCAGCAGCTTAGGGGATACTCAGAATGAAAAACTGTTTTTT. Its translation is CASSLGDTQNEKLFF.